This T cell receptor (beta chain) stems from a study of T-cell memory formation after mild COVID-19. Across the study: Among the donors, TCR clusters were largely specific to each donor. Study findings and constraints: Researchers report contracting CD4+ clones mostly in CM and EM, with CD8+ clones in EMRA.

Constant-segment primers and 5'RACE yielded cDNA libraries for TCR alpha and TCR beta, each carrying sample barcodes and UMIs. TCRdb re-called the 5' RACE reads with MiXCR, one entry per CDR3 protein. The sample has under 50,000 distinct CDR3 sequences; less than 9.5% are singletons. This clonotype was observed at least ten times. Its antigen is not known. This TCR was recovered from an adult woman who had mild COVID-19 (a few samples of this study predate the infection). Cell type and time point are not known. Specimen: PBMCs or a T cell subset sorted from them (not recorded which).

The CDR3 is CATRAGVLTDTQYF. DNA for the CDR3: TGTGCCACTCGGGCGGGCGTTCTCACAGATACGCAGTATTTT. The V gene is TRBV10-3, the J gene TRBJ2-3, with TRBD2 as a possible D gene (5 bases). The CDR3 sequence is 14 residues long. CDR1 and CDR2 from the germline V gene are ENHRY and SYGVKD. V lost 10 bases and J lost 2, with 16 bases in between.